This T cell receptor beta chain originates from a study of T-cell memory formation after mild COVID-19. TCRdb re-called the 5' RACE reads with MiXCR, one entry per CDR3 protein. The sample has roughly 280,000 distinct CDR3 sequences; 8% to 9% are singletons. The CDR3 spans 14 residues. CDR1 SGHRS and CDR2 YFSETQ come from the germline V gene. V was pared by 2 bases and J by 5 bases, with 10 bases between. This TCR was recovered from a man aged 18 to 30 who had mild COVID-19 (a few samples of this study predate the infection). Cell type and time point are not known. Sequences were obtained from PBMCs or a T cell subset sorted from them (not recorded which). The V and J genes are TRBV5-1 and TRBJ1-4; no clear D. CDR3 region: CASSLSVTNEKLFF. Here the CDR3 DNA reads TGCGCCAGCAGCTTAAGTGTCACCAATGAAAAACTGTTTTTT. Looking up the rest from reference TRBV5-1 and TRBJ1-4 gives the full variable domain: KAGVTQTPRYLIKTRGQQVTLSCSPISGHRSVSWYQQTPGQGLQFLFEYFSETQRNKGNFPGRFSGRQFSNSRSEMNVSTLELGDSALYLCASSLSVTNEKLFFGSGTQLSVL.